The rows below give T cell receptor beta chains drawn from one sample of a study of T cell responses to AZD1222 COVID-19 vaccine. Sequencing used immunoSEQ multiplex PCR; TCRdb keeps in-frame clones, though not all of them. This sample has approximately 160,000 clones, with about nine tenths found just once. This sample comprised peripheral blood, obtained on day 0 of AZD1222 vaccination. The receptors derive from an adult in good health. Both conserved end residues are part of each CDR3. Fields, in order: V gene, J gene, D gene, clone size, CDR3 protein, CDR3 DNA. The D gene is left open where the match is weak. A clone size is listed for some rows: how often the clone was seen (once, few, many), or a class if it is expanded.

v_call: TRBV28
j_call: TRBJ2-7
d_call: -
clone_size: -
cdr3_aa: CASISPYEQYF
cdr3_nt: TGTGCCAGCATTTCGCCCTACGAGCAGTACTTC

v_call: TRBV30
j_call: TRBJ2-7
d_call: TRBD1
clone_size: -
cdr3_aa: CAWRAGTGSYEQYF
cdr3_nt: TGTGCCTGGAGAGCCGGGACAGGTTCCTACGAGCAGTACTTC

v_call: TRBV4-1
j_call: TRBJ1-5
d_call: TRBD1
clone_size: -
cdr3_aa: CASSQGDSSNQPQHF
cdr3_nt: TGCGCCAGCAGCCAGGGGGACAGCTCTAATCAGCCCCAGCATTTT

v_call: TRBV7-9
j_call: TRBJ2-3
d_call: -
clone_size: -
cdr3_aa: CASSRREGATDTQYF
cdr3_nt: TGTGCCAGCAGCCGACGCGAGGGAGCCACAGATACGCAGTATTTT

v_call: TRBV12-3/TRBV12-4
j_call: TRBJ1-2
d_call: -
clone_size: -
cdr3_aa: CASSLGGGGGYTF
cdr3_nt: TGTGCCAGCAGTTTAGGCGGAGGTGGTGGCTACACCTTC

v_call: TRBV29-1
j_call: TRBJ2-2
d_call: -
clone_size: -
cdr3_aa: CSVEGSVTGELFF
cdr3_nt: TGCAGCGTTGAGGGTTCGGTCACCGGGGAGCTGTTTTTT

v_call: TRBV6-5
j_call: TRBJ1-2
d_call: -
clone_size: -
cdr3_aa: CASSYGDYYGYTF
cdr3_nt: TGTGCCAGCAGTTACGGGGATTACTATGGCTACACCTTC

v_call: TRBV12-3/TRBV12-4
j_call: TRBJ1-4
d_call: -
clone_size: -
cdr3_aa: CASSISGNQKLFF
cdr3_nt: TGTGCCAGCAGTATCTCAGGGAATCAAAAACTGTTTTTT

v_call: TRBV15
j_call: TRBJ2-6
d_call: TRBD1
clone_size: -
cdr3_aa: CATSSDRAGSGANVLTF
cdr3_nt: TGTGCCACCAGCAGTGACAGGGCCGGCTCTGGGGCCAACGTCCTGACTTTC

v_call: TRBV15
j_call: TRBJ1-1
d_call: TRBD1
clone_size: -
cdr3_aa: CATSPLTGGLNTEAFF
cdr3_nt: TGTGCCACCAGCCCTTTGACAGGGGGCTTGAACACTGAAGCTTTCTTT

v_call: TRBV6-6
j_call: TRBJ1-6
d_call: -
clone_size: -
cdr3_aa: CASSYEGGGSPLHF
cdr3_nt: TGTGCCAGCAGTTACGAGGGGGGAGGCTCACCCCTCCACTTT

v_call: TRBV2
j_call: TRBJ2-7
d_call: -
clone_size: -
cdr3_aa: CASSAGVVEQYF
cdr3_nt: TGTGCCAGCAGCGCTGGAGTAGTCGAGCAGTACTTC

v_call: TRBV12-1
j_call: TRBJ2-3
d_call: -
clone_size: -
cdr3_aa: CTAEVAVSTDTQYF
cdr3_nt: TGTACCGCCGAGGTAGCGGTGAGCACAGATACGCAGTATTTT

v_call: TRBV25-1
j_call: TRBJ2-7
d_call: TRBD1
clone_size: -
cdr3_aa: CASSGTGLGYEQYF
cdr3_nt: TGTGCCAGCAGTGGGACAGGTCTTGGCTACGAGCAGTACTTC

v_call: TRBV6-1
j_call: TRBJ1-4
d_call: -
clone_size: -
cdr3_aa: CASSVWVPGGNNEKLFF
cdr3_nt: TGTGCCAGCAGTGTCTGGGTTCCCGGGGGAAATAATGAAAAACTGTTTTTT

v_call: TRBV27
j_call: TRBJ1-3
d_call: -
clone_size: -
cdr3_aa: CATRPGNSGNTIYF
cdr3_nt: TGTGCCACCAGGCCGGGGAACTCTGGAAACACCATATATTTT

v_call: TRBV11-2
j_call: TRBJ2-2
d_call: -
clone_size: once
cdr3_aa: CASRLTGELFF
cdr3_nt: TGTGCCAGCAGGCTTACCGGGGAGCTGTTTTTT

v_call: TRBV2
j_call: TRBJ2-4
d_call: -
clone_size: few
cdr3_aa: CASTRTGSNIQYF
cdr3_nt: TGTGCCAGCACTAGGACTGGGTCGAACATTCAGTACTTC

v_call: TRBV7-2
j_call: TRBJ2-7
d_call: TRBD2
clone_size: -
cdr3_aa: CASRSGGSYEQYF
cdr3_nt: TGTGCCAGCAGGTCGGGGGGATCCTACGAGCAGTACTTC

v_call: TRBV5-3
j_call: TRBJ1-6
d_call: TRBD1
clone_size: -
cdr3_aa: CARSFKDREGGIPAKNSPLHF
cdr3_nt: TGTGCCAGAAGCTTCAAGGACAGGGAAGGTGGAATCCCTGCGAAGAATTCACCCCTCCACTTT

v_call: TRBV9
j_call: TRBJ1-5
d_call: TRBD1
clone_size: -
cdr3_aa: CASSVSGQPNQPQHF
cdr3_nt: TGTGCCAGCAGCGTATCGGGACAGCCCAATCAGCCCCAGCATTTT

v_call: TRBV9
j_call: TRBJ2-5
d_call: TRBD2
clone_size: once
cdr3_aa: CASSVLGLAGGVETQYF
cdr3_nt: TGTGCCAGCAGCGTTTTAGGACTAGCGGGAGGGGTGGAGACCCAGTACTTC

v_call: TRBV5-1
j_call: TRBJ1-1
d_call: TRBD1
clone_size: few
cdr3_aa: CASSLGQGASTEAFF
cdr3_nt: TGCGCCAGCAGCTTGGGACAGGGGGCGAGCACTGAAGCTTTCTTT

v_call: TRBV7-9
j_call: TRBJ2-1
d_call: -
clone_size: -
cdr3_aa: CASIRTGNEQFF
cdr3_nt: TGTGCCAGCATCAGAACGGGGAATGAGCAGTTCTTC

v_call: TRBV5-1
j_call: TRBJ2-7
d_call: TRBD1
clone_size: -
cdr3_aa: CASSLTGTGYEQYF
cdr3_nt: TGCGCCAGCAGCTTAACCGGGACAGGGTACGAGCAGTACTTC

v_call: TRBV3-1/TRBV3-2
j_call: TRBJ2-3
d_call: -
clone_size: -
cdr3_aa: CASRTSGSTDTQYF
cdr3_nt: TGTGCCAGCAGGACCAGCGGGAGCACAGATACGCAGTATTTT

v_call: TRBV20-1
j_call: TRBJ2-2
d_call: TRBD2
clone_size: -
cdr3_aa: CSASPPVGLAGTGELFF
cdr3_nt: TGCAGTGCTAGTCCCCCGGTCGGACTAGCGGGCACCGGGGAGCTGTTTTTT

v_call: TRBV3-1/TRBV3-2
j_call: TRBJ2-7
d_call: -
clone_size: -
cdr3_aa: CASSQDLLGREQYF
cdr3_nt: TGTGCCAGCAGCCAAGATTTACTAGGGCGCGAGCAGTACTTC

v_call: TRBV18
j_call: TRBJ2-5
d_call: -
clone_size: -
cdr3_aa: CASSPFMETQYF
cdr3_nt: TGTGCCAGCTCACCATTCATGGAGACCCAGTACTTC

v_call: TRBV5-4
j_call: TRBJ1-5
d_call: TRBD1
clone_size: -
cdr3_aa: CASSLNLGQGFNQPQHF
cdr3_nt: TGTGCCAGCAGCTTGAATTTAGGACAGGGGTTTAATCAGCCCCAGCATTTT

v_call: TRBV7-9
j_call: TRBJ2-7
d_call: TRBD2
clone_size: -
cdr3_aa: CASSLRGESGEQYF
cdr3_nt: TGTGCCAGCAGCTTACGGGGGGAGTCTGGCGAGCAGTACTTC

v_call: TRBV6-1
j_call: TRBJ2-1
d_call: -
clone_size: few
cdr3_aa: CASSERTYNEQFF
cdr3_nt: TGTGCCAGCAGTGAACGAACCTACAATGAGCAGTTCTTC

v_call: TRBV28
j_call: TRBJ2-1
d_call: -
clone_size: -
cdr3_aa: CASSFLLSYNEQFF
cdr3_nt: TGTGCCAGCAGTTTTCTACTCAGTTACAATGAGCAGTTCTTC

v_call: TRBV5-1
j_call: TRBJ1-2
d_call: -
clone_size: -
cdr3_aa: CASSSPAGDYGYTF
cdr3_nt: TGCGCCAGCAGCTCCCCGGCCGGGGACTATGGCTACACCTTC

v_call: TRBV18
j_call: TRBJ2-5
d_call: -
clone_size: few
cdr3_aa: CASSPVKLEIGETQYF
cdr3_nt: TGTGCCAGCTCACCTGTCAAGCTAGAGATAGGGGAGACCCAGTACTTC

v_call: TRBV11-2
j_call: TRBJ1-6
d_call: -
clone_size: -
cdr3_aa: CASSFKDSPLHF
cdr3_nt: TGTGCCAGCAGCTTCAAGGATTCACCCCTCCACTTT

v_call: TRBV7-2
j_call: TRBJ1-1
d_call: -
clone_size: -
cdr3_aa: CASSLAQSNTEAFF
cdr3_nt: TGTGCCAGCAGCTTAGCCCAGTCAAACACTGAAGCTTTCTTT

v_call: TRBV18
j_call: TRBJ1-4
d_call: -
clone_size: -
cdr3_aa: CASSPGLGGEKLFF
cdr3_nt: TGTGCCAGCTCACCCGGTTTAGGGGGAGAAAAACTGTTTTTT

v_call: TRBV18
j_call: TRBJ2-7
d_call: -
clone_size: -
cdr3_aa: CASSSNTGTEQYF
cdr3_nt: TGTGCCAGCTCATCTAACACGGGTACCGAGCAGTACTTC

v_call: TRBV7-2
j_call: TRBJ1-1
d_call: -
clone_size: -
cdr3_aa: CASSLADTAFF
cdr3_nt: TGTGCCAGCAGCTTAGCTGATACAGCTTTCTTT

v_call: TRBV4-2
j_call: TRBJ1-1
d_call: -
clone_size: once
cdr3_aa: CASSPRAGSTEAFF
cdr3_nt: TGTGCCAGCAGCCCCAGGGCGGGAAGCACTGAAGCTTTCTTT

v_call: TRBV19
j_call: TRBJ2-2
d_call: TRBD2
clone_size: -
cdr3_aa: CASTSRGGFNTGELFF
cdr3_nt: TGTGCCAGTACTTCTCGGGGGGGCTTTAACACCGGGGAGCTGTTTTTT

v_call: TRBV6-5
j_call: TRBJ1-4
d_call: -
clone_size: -
cdr3_aa: CASKGEKLFF
cdr3_nt: TGTGCCAGCAAGGGTGAAAAACTGTTTTTT

v_call: TRBV4-2
j_call: TRBJ1-4
d_call: -
clone_size: few
cdr3_aa: CASSEGHGNEKLFF
cdr3_nt: TGTGCCAGCAGCGAGGGTCACGGGAATGAAAAACTGTTTTTT

v_call: TRBV5-6
j_call: TRBJ2-5
d_call: -
clone_size: -
cdr3_aa: CASSLVGREETQYF
cdr3_nt: TGTGCCAGCAGCTTGGTTGGGCGGGAAGAGACCCAGTACTTC

v_call: TRBV19
j_call: TRBJ2-5
d_call: TRBD1
clone_size: -
cdr3_aa: CASSRGQGYQETQYF
cdr3_nt: TGTGCCAGTAGTAGAGGACAGGGTTACCAAGAGACCCAGTACTTC

v_call: TRBV14
j_call: TRBJ2-7
d_call: TRBD1
clone_size: -
cdr3_aa: CASGHRGRMYEQYF
cdr3_nt: TGTGCCAGCGGACACAGGGGGCGCATGTACGAGCAGTACTTC

v_call: TRBV29-1
j_call: TRBJ2-7
d_call: -
clone_size: -
cdr3_aa: CSVTLPGGNEQYF
cdr3_nt: TGCAGCGTTACCCTCCCCGGAGGGAACGAGCAGTACTTC